Below, one T cell receptor (beta chain) is given with its context. Its cognate antigen has yet to be identified. No base-level quality is on record; no much larger clone is a single base apart. V gives up 2 bases and J gives up 3 bases, and the segment between their germline ends measures 13 bases. CDR1 is given as SGHNT and CDR2 as YYREEE, both from the germline V gene (reference sequence). Taken from cysteine to phenylalanine, the CDR3 has 15 residues. Left in the record is the CDR3 DNA by itself, 45 bases read in frame from the first base. These data come from a study of blood T cell repertoires in COVID-19 (dated by TCRdb to 2019 to 2021). Looking at the study overall: The collaborator samples originated in the United States, Italy and Spain and spanned the acute and convalescent phases of COVID-19. The material from the prospective study consisted of cDNA or gDNA derived from T cells, B-cell-depleted T cells, or PBMCs. Subjects who had been exposed to COVID-19, were actively infected with it, or had recovered from it provided the deeply sampled blood TCRbeta repertoires that made up the dataset. A freely available public database, intended as a resource for researchers studying the immune response to SARS-CoV-2, is where the repertoires were released. The samples were drawn from the first 160 participants of the ongoing ImmuneRACE study and from 950 to 1,500 subjects provided by 6 global collaborators. A de-identified subject ID, COVID-19 status, age in years and sex were almost always included in the sample metadata. Where available, HLA class I and class II types were taken from metadata supplied by the sample provider and were not determined by assay-based typing. Overall study results and their limits: How much clinical and demographic metadata was included differed by source and by participant, and the metadata was provided uncurated.

The immunoSEQ Assay, a bias-controlled multiplex PCR, was used to amplify TCRbeta CDR3 regions from genomic DNA. Under the source paper's analysis protocol: The number of nucleated cells in each sample was estimated by amplification of reference gene primers within the assay. To quantify the absolute abundance of each unique TCRbeta CDR3 rearrangement, sequence reads were collapsed and filtered. For each sample, productive Simpson clonality was calculated as the square root of Simpson's diversity index across productive rearrangements. The clones in this table, taken by TCRdb from immuneACCESS, are in-frame only. Not every clone is retained; where verified, under half of the shortfall comes from an unresolved V gene, and the cause of the rest is unknown. From that table come the V and J calls and clone size; the DNA was used to work out D and trimming. The sample profile shows roughly 150,000 clones; roughly nine tenths of them were found once. The ten largest clonotypes hold about 5% of the sample.

Collaborating institutions collected whole blood in K2EDTA tubes following their own protocols. For TCRbeta analysis, collaborator samples were shipped as frozen whole blood, as isolated PBMCs, or as DNA extracted from either sample type. Recombination connected TRBV5-4 to TRBJ2-3, with TRBD2 as a weak D call on 5 bases. Sequencing was done on a sample of peripheral blood. The sequence was collected from a human donor in a cohort sampled during active COVID-19. The sequence in DNA is TGTGCCAGCAGCTTCGCGGGTAGATTAACAGATACGCAGTATTTT. Protein translation: CASSFAGRLTDTQYF.